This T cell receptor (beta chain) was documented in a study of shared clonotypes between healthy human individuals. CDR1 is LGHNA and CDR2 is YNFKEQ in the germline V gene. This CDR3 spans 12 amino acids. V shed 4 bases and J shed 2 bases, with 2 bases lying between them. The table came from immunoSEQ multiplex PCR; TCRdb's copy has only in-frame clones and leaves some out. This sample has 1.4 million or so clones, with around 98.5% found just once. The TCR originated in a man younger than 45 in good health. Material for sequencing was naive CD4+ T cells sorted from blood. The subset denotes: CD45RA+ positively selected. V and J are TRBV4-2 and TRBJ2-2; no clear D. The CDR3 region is CASSLNTGELFF. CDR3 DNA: TGTGCCAGCAGCCTAAACACCGGGGAGCTGTTTTTT.